These T cell receptor beta chains were read from a single sample in a study of CD8+ T cells in alopecia areata. Repertoires were generated with immunoSEQ multiplex PCR, while TCRdb's copy carries only in-frame clones and drops some. The sample yields 150,000 or so clones, around 50% seen once. Input material: CD4+ T cells sorted from blood. The receptors come from a human donor with alopecia areata. Each CDR3 is given with its conserved first and last residue. A D gene is named only where the DNA matches it firmly. Clone size, where shown, is once, few, many, or a class for clones that have expanded.

d_call	clone_size	v_call	j_call	cdr3_aa	cdr3_nt
TRBD2	once	TRBV9	TRBJ2-2	CASSVVSGSRFAGELFF	TGTGCCAGCAGCGTAGTTAGCGGGAGTCGATTTGCCGGGGAGCTGTTTTTT
TRBD2	.	TRBV7-2	TRBJ2-1	CASSLSASGRTGEQFF	TGTGCCAGCAGCTTATCGGCTAGCGGGAGGACCGGTGAGCAGTTCTTC
TRBD1	.	TRBV29-1	TRBJ2-7	CSVGGPGQGEYEQYF	TGCAGCGTTGGAGGTCCGGGACAGGGCGAGTACGAGCAGTACTTC
TRBD1	.	TRBV2	TRBJ2-1	CASRYYGTVSSYNEQFF	TGTGCCAGCAGGTATTACGGGACAGTGAGCTCCTACAATGAGCAGTTCTTC
.	.	TRBV18	TRBJ1-1	CASSTNTEAFF	TGTGCCAGCTCAACGAACACTGAAGCTTTCTTT
.	few	TRBV28	TRBJ1-1	CASSPTELGQDTEAFF	TGTGCCAGCAGTCCTACCGAACTTGGGCAGGACACTGAAGCTTTCTTT
.	.	TRBV29-1	TRBJ2-2	CSVGLGGRTGELFF	TGCAGCGTTGGGCTGGGGGGTCGGACCGGGGAGCTGTTTTTT
.	.	TRBV7-2	TRBJ2-1	CASSAHSGSYNEQFF	TGTGCCAGCAGCGCGCATAGCGGTTCCTACAATGAGCAGTTCTTC
.	few	TRBV29-1	TRBJ2-2	CSGTTKTGELFF	TGCAGCGGGACGACTAAAACCGGGGAGCTGTTTTTT
.	.	TRBV30	TRBJ1-2	CAWSVLEGWGYTF	TGTGCCTGGAGTGTACTGGAGGGTTGGGGCTACACCTTC
.	few	TRBV29-1	TRBJ2-3	CSVEDGRATDTQYF	TGCAGCGTTGAGGATGGCAGGGCCACAGATACGCAGTATTTT
.	.	TRBV27	TRBJ1-1	CASSLSTLLNTEAFF	TGTGCCAGCAGTTTATCGACACTCTTGAACACTGAAGCTTTCTTT
TRBD1	.	TRBV29-1	TRBJ1-1	CSTTGATRNTEAFF	TGCAGCACAACAGGGGCGACACGGAACACTGAAGCTTTCTTT
TRBD2	.	TRBV27	TRBJ2-7	CASRSSGSSYEQYF	TGTGCCAGCAGGTCTAGCGGGAGCTCCTACGAGCAGTACTTC
.	few	TRBV5-4	TRBJ2-2	CASSRTAIGELFF	TGTGCCAGCAGCCGGACAGCTATCGGGGAGCTGTTTTTT
.	.	TRBV5-1	TRBJ2-5	CASSLVPGPETQYF	TGCGCCAGCAGCTTGGTTCCGGGGCCGGAGACCCAGTACTTC
TRBD2	.	TRBV5-4	TRBJ2-5	CASSPGTSGIRKTQYF	TGTGCCAGCAGCCCGGGGACTAGCGGGATACGAAAGACCCAGTACTTC
TRBD2	.	TRBV11-3	TRBJ2-1	CASSLGNSGSVYNEQFF	TGTGCCAGCAGCTTAGGAAATAGCGGGTCGGTATACAATGAGCAGTTCTTC
.	few	TRBV14	TRBJ2-3	CASSQGRSTDTQYF	TGTGCCAGCAGCCAGGGCAGAAGCACAGATACGCAGTATTTT
.	.	TRBV29-1	TRBJ1-5	CSVEWGELIPHIVNQPQHF	TGCAGCGTTGAATGGGGCGAACTCATACCCCACATAGTTAATCAGCCCCAGCATTTT
TRBD1	once	TRBV28	TRBJ1-1	CASRPTGRENTEAFF	TGTGCCAGCAGACCGACAGGGAGGGAGAACACTGAAGCTTTCTTT
TRBD2	few	TRBV25-1	TRBJ2-1	CASSERGSVYNEQFF	TGTGCCAGCAGTGAACGCGGGAGTGTATACAATGAGCAGTTCTTC
.	few	TRBV29-1	TRBJ2-1	CSVPGDGGGEQFF	TGCAGCGTTCCGGGAGATGGGGGCGGTGAGCAGTTCTTC